This TCR beta chain stems from a study of shared clonotypes between healthy human individuals. This clone was found once. The sample holds other DNA sequences that translate to the same CDR3. Sorted-subset replicate PCRs used about 0.2 ug DNA, some 30,000 T cell genomes. Only in-frame clones appear in the TCRdb table, and some are missing; sequencing was by immunoSEQ multiplex PCR. The sample comprises fewer than 1 million clones, 90% to 97% of which are singletons, and about 0.25% rests with the top ten. CDR1 is SGDLS and CDR2 is YYNGEE in the germline V gene. The V gene lost 3 bases and the J gene lost 0 bases, with 5 bases spanning the gap. The CDR3 runs 13 residues. CD45RO negativity and positive selection for CCR7 defined naive CD8 cells, a population that excluded terminally differentiated effector memory CD45RA+ cells.

Sequencing was done on a sample of naive CD8+ T cells sorted from blood. The origin of this receptor is a man aged 25 to 40 in good health. V gene TRBV9 combines with J gene TRBJ2-3; no clear D gene. Written as DNA, the CDR3 is TGTGCCAGCAGCGACGGAAGCACAGATACGCAGTATTTT. Its protein product is CASSDGSTDTQYF. Drawing the rest from reference TRBV9 and TRBJ2-3, the complete variable domain is DSGVTQTPKHLITATGQRVTLRCSPRSGDLSVYWYQQSLDQGLQFLIQYYNGEERAKGNILERFSAQQFPDLHSELNLSSLELGDSALYFCASSDGSTDTQYFGPGTRLTVL.